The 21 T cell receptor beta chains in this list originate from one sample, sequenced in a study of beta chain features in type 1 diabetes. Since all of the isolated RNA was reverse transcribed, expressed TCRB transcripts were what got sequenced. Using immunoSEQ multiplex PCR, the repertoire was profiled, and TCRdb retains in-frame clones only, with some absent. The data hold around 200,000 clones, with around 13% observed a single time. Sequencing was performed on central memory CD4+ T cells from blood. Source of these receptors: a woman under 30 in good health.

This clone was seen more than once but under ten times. CDR3 loop: CASSLPTGGNNEQFF. For the CDR3, the DNA is TGTGCCAGCAGTTTACCGACAGGGGGTAACAATGAGCAGTTCTTC. This rearrangement joins TRBV28 to TRBJ2-1; 9 nucleotides line up with TRBD1. J gave up 5 bases and V 2 bases, and 4 bases lay outside the gene matches. Germline CDR1 MDHEN, CDR2 SYDVKM. CDR3 size: 15 residues. Together with reference TRBV28 and TRBJ2-1, the CDR3 gives the full variable domain: DVKVTQSSRYLVKRTGEKVFLECVQDMDHENMFWYRQDPGLGLRLIYFSYDVKMKEKGDIPEGYSVSREKKERFSLILESASTNQTSMYLCASSLPTGGNNEQFFGPGTRLTVL.

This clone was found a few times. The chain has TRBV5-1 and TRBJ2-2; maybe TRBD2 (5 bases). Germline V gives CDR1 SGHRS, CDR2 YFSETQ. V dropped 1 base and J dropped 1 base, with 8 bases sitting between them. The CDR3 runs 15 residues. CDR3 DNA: TGCGCCAGCAGCTTGTTCCGGGAGAACACCGGGGAGCTGTTTTTT. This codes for CASSLFRENTGELFF.

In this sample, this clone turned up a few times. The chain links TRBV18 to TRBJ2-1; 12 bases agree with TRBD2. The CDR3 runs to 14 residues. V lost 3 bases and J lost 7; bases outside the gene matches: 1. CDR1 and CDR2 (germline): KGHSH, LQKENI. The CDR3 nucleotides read TGTGCCAGCTCACCGACTAGCGGGAGAAATGAGCAGTTCTTC. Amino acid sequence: CASSPTSGRNEQFF.

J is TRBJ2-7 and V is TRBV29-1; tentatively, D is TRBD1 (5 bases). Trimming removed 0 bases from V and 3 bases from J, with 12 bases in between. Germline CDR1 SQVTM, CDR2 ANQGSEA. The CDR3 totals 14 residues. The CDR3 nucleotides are TGCAGCGTTGAAGAAAAGGGGTTCTACTACGAGCAGTACTTC. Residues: CSVEEKGFYYEQYF.

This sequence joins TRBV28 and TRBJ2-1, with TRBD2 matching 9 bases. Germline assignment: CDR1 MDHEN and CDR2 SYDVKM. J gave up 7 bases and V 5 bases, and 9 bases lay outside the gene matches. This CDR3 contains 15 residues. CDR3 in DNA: TGTGCCAGCAGTCAGGCTAGCGGGGTACCTAATGAGCAGTTCTTC. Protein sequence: CASSQASGVPNEQFF.

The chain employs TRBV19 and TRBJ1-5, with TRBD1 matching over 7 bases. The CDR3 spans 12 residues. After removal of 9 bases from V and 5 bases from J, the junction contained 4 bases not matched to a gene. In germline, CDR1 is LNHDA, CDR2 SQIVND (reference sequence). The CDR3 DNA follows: TGTGCCAGCCGGACAGGCGATCAGCCCCAGCATTTT. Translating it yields CASRTGDQPQHF.

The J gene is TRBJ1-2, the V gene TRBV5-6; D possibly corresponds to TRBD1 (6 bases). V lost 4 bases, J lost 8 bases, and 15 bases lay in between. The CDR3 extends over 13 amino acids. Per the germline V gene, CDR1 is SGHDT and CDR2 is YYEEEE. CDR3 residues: CASSPGAGVGYTF. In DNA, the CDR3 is TGTGCCAGCAGCCCTGGGGCAGGGGTAGGCTACACCTTC.

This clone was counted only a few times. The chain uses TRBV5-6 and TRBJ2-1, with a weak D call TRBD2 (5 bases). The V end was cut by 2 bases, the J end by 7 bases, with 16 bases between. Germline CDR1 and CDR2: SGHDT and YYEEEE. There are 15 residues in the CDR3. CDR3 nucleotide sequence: TGTGCCAGCAGCTTAGGAGGCAGTTATTTTAATGAGCAGTTCTTC. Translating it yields CASSLGGSYFNEQFF.

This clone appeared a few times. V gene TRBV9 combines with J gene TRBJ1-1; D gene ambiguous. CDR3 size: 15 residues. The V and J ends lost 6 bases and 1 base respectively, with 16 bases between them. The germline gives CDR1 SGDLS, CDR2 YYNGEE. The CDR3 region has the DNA TGTGCCAGCACCAAAGCAGCCAGAGGGAACACTGAAGCTTTCTTT. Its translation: CASTKAARGNTEAFF. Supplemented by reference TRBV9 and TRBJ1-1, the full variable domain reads DSGVTQTPKHLITATGQRVTLRCSPRSGDLSVYWYQQSLDQGLQFLIQYYNGEERAKGNILERFSAQQFPDLHSELNLSSLELGDSALYFCASTKAARGNTEAFFGQGTRLTVV.

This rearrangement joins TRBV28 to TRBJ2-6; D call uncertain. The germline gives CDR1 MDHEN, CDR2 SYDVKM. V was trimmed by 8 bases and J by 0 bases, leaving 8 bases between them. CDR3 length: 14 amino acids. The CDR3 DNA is TGTGCCAGCGAGGAAAGCTCTGGGGCCAACGTCCTGACTTTC. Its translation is CASEESSGANVLTF.

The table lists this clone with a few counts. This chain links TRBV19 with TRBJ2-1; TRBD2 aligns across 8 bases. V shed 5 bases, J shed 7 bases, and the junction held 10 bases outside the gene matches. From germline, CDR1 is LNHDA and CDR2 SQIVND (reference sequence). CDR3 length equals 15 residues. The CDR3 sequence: CASSPLAGKVNEQFF. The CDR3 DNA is TGTGCCAGTAGTCCATTAGCGGGGAAGGTGAATGAGCAGTTCTTC.

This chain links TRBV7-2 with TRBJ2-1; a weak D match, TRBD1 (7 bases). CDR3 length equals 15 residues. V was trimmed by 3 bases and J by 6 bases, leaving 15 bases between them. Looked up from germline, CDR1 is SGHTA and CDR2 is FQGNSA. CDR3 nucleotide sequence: TGTGCCAGCAGCTTTGCGGGACAGCTTGGCAATGAGCAGTTCTTC. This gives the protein CASSFAGQLGNEQFF.

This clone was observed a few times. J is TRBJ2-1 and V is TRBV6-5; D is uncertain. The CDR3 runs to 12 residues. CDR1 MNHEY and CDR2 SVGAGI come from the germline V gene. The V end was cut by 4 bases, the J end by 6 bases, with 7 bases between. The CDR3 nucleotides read TGTGCCAGCAGTTCTAGTATCAATGAGCAGTTCTTC. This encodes CASSSSINEQFF.

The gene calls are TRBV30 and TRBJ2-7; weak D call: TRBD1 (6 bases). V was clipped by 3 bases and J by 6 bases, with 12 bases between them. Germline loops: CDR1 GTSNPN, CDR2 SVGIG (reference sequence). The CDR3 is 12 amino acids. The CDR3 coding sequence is TGTGCCTGGAGCCCCGGGACACTCGAGCAGTACTTC. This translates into CAWSPGTLEQYF.

CDR3: CASSPPLAGGDTQYF. The CDR3 nucleotides are TGTGCCAGCTCACCACCCCTAGCGGGAGGAGATACGCAGTATTTT. This chain uses TRBV18 with TRBJ2-3, with 11 bases lining up with TRBD2. Germline-derived CDR1 and CDR2 are KGHSH and LQKENI. J was trimmed by 5 bases and V by 0 bases; bases with no gene match: 1. CDR3 length: 15 amino acids.

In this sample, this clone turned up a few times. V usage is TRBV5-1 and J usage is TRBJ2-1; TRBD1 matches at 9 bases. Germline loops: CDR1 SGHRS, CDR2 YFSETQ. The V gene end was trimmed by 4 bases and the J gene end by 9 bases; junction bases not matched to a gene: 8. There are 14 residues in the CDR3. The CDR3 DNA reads TGCGCCAGCAGCCACCGGGACAGGGCGGGTGAGCAGTTCTTC. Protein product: CASSHRDRAGEQFF. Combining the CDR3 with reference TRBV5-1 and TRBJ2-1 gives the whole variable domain KAGVTQTPRYLIKTRGQQVTLSCSPISGHRSVSWYQQTPGQGLQFLFEYFSETQRNKGNFPGRFSGRQFSNSRSEMNVSTLELGDSALYLCASSHRDRAGEQFFGPGTRLTVL.

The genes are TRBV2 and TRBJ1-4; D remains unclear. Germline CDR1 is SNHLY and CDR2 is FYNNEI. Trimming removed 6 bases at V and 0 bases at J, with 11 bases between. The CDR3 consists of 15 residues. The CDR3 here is CASRATPTTNEKLFF. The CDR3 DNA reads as TGTGCCAGCAGGGCCACCCCAACAACTAATGAAAAACTGTTTTTT.

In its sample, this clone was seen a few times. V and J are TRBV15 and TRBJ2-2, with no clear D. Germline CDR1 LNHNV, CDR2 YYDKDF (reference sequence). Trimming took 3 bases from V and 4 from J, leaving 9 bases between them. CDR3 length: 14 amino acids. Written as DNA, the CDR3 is TGTGCCACCAGCAGTTCCAGGTTCACCGGGGAGCTGTTTTTT. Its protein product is CATSSSRFTGELFF.

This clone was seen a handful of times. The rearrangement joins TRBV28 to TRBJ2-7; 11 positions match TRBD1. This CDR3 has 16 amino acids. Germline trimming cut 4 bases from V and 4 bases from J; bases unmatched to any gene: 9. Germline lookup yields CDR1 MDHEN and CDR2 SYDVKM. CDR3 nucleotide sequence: TGTGCCAGCAGTTCGGCTGGGACAGGGGGAATGTACGAGCAGTACTTC. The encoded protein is CASSSAGTGGMYEQYF.

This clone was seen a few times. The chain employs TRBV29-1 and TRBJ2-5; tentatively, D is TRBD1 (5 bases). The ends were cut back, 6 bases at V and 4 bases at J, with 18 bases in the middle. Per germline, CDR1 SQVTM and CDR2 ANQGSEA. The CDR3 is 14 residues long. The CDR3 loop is CSVVGRGYRETQYF. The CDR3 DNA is TGCAGCGTGGTCGGAAGGGGTTATCGAGAGACCCAGTACTTC.

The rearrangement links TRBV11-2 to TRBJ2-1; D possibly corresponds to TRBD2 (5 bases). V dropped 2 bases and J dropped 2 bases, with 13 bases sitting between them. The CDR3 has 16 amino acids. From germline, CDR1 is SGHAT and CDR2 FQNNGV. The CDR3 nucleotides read TGTGCCAGCAGCTTAACGACTACTGGGGCCTACAATGAGCAGTTCTTC. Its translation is CASSLTTTGAYNEQFF.